This is a list of T cell receptor beta chains from one sample in a study of beta chain features in type 1 diabetes. Only in-frame clones appear in the TCRdb table, and some are missing; sequencing was by immunoSEQ multiplex PCR. The table shows some 410,000 clones, with more than 11% occurring only once. The sample consisted of naive CD4+ T cells from blood. Source of these receptors: a man aged 25 to 40 in good health. The CDR3 runs from the conserved cysteine through the conserved F or W. D genes are given only for firm matches. Size is stated for part of the rows, as once, few or many counts, or as a class when the clone is expanded.

>TRBV30|-|-|TRBJ1-1
TGTGCCTGGAGCCCACTCGATACTGAAGCTTTCTTT
CAWSPLDTEAFF
>TRBV11-2|-|-|TRBJ2-7
TGTGCCAGCAGCTTAACGACAGTCTCCTACGAGCAGTACTTC
CASSLTTVSYEQYF
>TRBV30|-|-|TRBJ1-1
TGTGCCTGGAGGCTCGGGTGGTCTTCAGCTTTCTTT
CAWRLGWSSAFF
>TRBV19|-|-|TRBJ2-3
TGTGCCAGTAGTATACATGGGGATACGCAGTATTTT
CASSIHGDTQYF
>TRBV30|-|few|TRBJ2-1
TGTGCCTGCCACTATGCGGGAATCTACAATGAGCAGTTCTTC
CACHYAGIYNEQFF
>TRBV9|-|few|TRBJ1-2
TGTGCCAGCAGCGTAGATCCAGCTATGGCGCCAACCTTC
CASSVDPAMAPTF
>TRBV6-1|-|once|TRBJ1-1
TGTGCCAGCTCGGGCCTCGTGGGCACTGAAGCTTTCTTT
CASSGLVGTEAFF
>TRBV2|-|few|TRBJ2-1
TGTGCCAGCATGGGGTTCGGCAATGAGCAGTTCTTC
CASMGFGNEQFF
>TRBV7-9|-|-|TRBJ1-2
TGTGCCAGCAGCTTCGCCAGGAACGAGAACTATGGCTACACCTTC
CASSFARNENYGYTF
>TRBV27|-|-|TRBJ2-4
TGTGCCAGCAGTTCCACAATGACGACACTAGCCAAAAACATTCAGTACTTC
CASSSTMTTLAKNIQYF
>TRBV27|-|few|TRBJ2-7
TGTGCCAGCAGTTTAGGGCCCGGAGGGGGCGAGCAGTACTTC
CASSLGPGGGEQYF
>TRBV29-1|-|-|TRBJ2-2
TGCAGCGTTGTGTGGCAGACGAACACCGGGGAGCTGTTTTTT
CSVVWQTNTGELFF
>TRBV2|TRBD2|-|TRBJ2-5
TGTGCCAGCAGTGAAAGTGGGAGGGCCGCAGAGACCCAGTACTTC
CASSESGRAAETQYF
>TRBV19|-|-|TRBJ1-5
TGTGCCAGTAGTATTGAAGAGAATCGCAATCAGCCCCAGCATTTT
CASSIEENRNQPQHF
>TRBV29-1|-|-|TRBJ2-5
TGCAGCGTTGCCGTACGAGAGACCCAGTACTTC
CSVAVRETQYF
>TRBV19|-|-|TRBJ1-5
TGTGCCAGTACCACAGGGCGAGGTCAGCCCCAGCATTTT
CASTTGRGQPQHF
>TRBV29-1|-|-|TRBJ2-7
TGCATCGTTGAAGATCGGTTGGGGTACGAGCAGTACTTC
CIVEDRLGYEQYF
>TRBV4-3|-|once|TRBJ2-7
TGCGCCAGCAGCCAGGGGGAGGCAGGGGTGGGCTACGAGCAGTACTTC
CASSQGEAGVGYEQYF
>TRBV19|-|few|TRBJ2-1
TGTGCCAGTAGTATTATAGGGACCTACAATGAGCAGTTCTTC
CASSIIGTYNEQFF
>TRBV29-1|TRBD1|-|TRBJ1-4
TGCAGCGCAAGAGGGACAGGGTCTAATGAAAAACTGTTTTTT
CSARGTGSNEKLFF
>TRBV19|-|-|TRBJ2-3
TGTGCCAGTAGTATTAGGGAGACAGATACGCAGTATTTT
CASSIRETDTQYF
>TRBV9|-|-|TRBJ2-1
TGTGCCAGCAGCGGCCTCCTGGGCTCCTACAATGAGCAGTTCTTC
CASSGLLGSYNEQFF
>TRBV7-9|TRBD1|-|TRBJ1-2
TGTGCCAGCAGCGCCGACAGGGGAGGTAACTATGGCTACACCTTC
CASSADRGGNYGYTF
>TRBV20-1|-|-|TRBJ2-1
TGCAGTGCTAGAGATCCGAATGAGCAGTTCTTC
CSARDPNEQFF
>TRBV23-1|TRBD2|-|TRBJ2-1
TGCGCCCAAACATGGAGCGGGGGGCCGACCAATGAGCAGTTCTTC
CAQTWSGGPTNEQFF
>TRBV5-1|-|-|TRBJ2-7
TGCGCCAGCACCCTGACAGGCAGGACAGCTGCCGAGCAGTACTTC
CASTLTGRTAAEQYF
>TRBV9|-|-|TRBJ1-1
TGTGCCAGCAGCCCAAGACAGAGGAACACTGAAGCTTTCTTT
CASSPRQRNTEAFF
>TRBV6-5|-|few|TRBJ1-6
TGTGCCAGCAGTTTTATGGGCCCTAATTCACCCCTCCACTTT
CASSFMGPNSPLHF
>TRBV5-1|-|-|TRBJ2-5
TGCGCCAGCAGCTTGGTGTCTCCAGTGGGCGAAGCAGAGACCCAGTACTTC
CASSLVSPVGEAETQYF
>TRBV29-1|-|-|TRBJ1-1
TGCAGCGGTAAAGGATATTACAACACTGAAGCTTTCTTT
CSGKGYYNTEAFF
>TRBV5-1|-|few|TRBJ2-1
TGCGCCAGCAGCGGTGGGGGAGCCCAATACAATGAGCAGTTCTTC
CASSGGGAQYNEQFF
>TRBV9|-|few|TRBJ2-4
TGTGCCAGCAGTCCAACATGGGAGGGGGTCAGAGGAAACATTCAGTACTTC
CASSPTWEGVRGNIQYF
>TRBV2|-|-|TRBJ2-3
TGTGCCAGCAGCTATGCCCCAGATACGCAGTATTTT
CASSYAPDTQYF
>TRBV14|-|-|TRBJ1-5
TGTGCCAGCAGCCAAGAGGGGGTCGCTAGCAATCAGCCCCAGCATTTT
CASSQEGVASNQPQHF
>TRBV9|-|few|TRBJ1-5
TGTGCCAGCAGCGCTGAATCTTCAGGGGTACAGCCCCAGCATTTT
CASSAESSGVQPQHF
>TRBV7-2|-|-|TRBJ2-3
TGTGCCAGCAGCTTACGCATTCGCACAGATACGCAGTATTTT
CASSLRIRTDTQYF
>TRBV10-3|TRBD1|-|TRBJ2-3
TGTGCCATCAGTGATAGACAGGGTCGGGGAGATACGCAGTATTTT
CAISDRQGRGDTQYF
>TRBV9|-|few|TRBJ2-5
TGTGCCAGCAGGGGACCGGAGGAGACCCAGTACTTC
CASRGPEETQYF
>TRBV18|-|-|TRBJ2-7
TGTGCCAGCTCACCACGGGGTCTCGAGCAGTACTTC
CASSPRGLEQYF
>TRBV4-2|-|few|TRBJ2-3
TGTGCCAGCAGCCCCTCGCGAGATACGCAGTATTTT
CASSPSRDTQYF
>TRBV5-8|-|few|TRBJ1-1
TGTGCCAGCAGCTTGCTAGTGAACACTGAAGCTTTCTTT
CASSLLVNTEAFF
>TRBV7-2|TRBD2|few|TRBJ2-3
TGTGCCAGCAGCCCCAGCGGGACTAGCACAGATACGCAGTATTTT
CASSPSGTSTDTQYF
>TRBV14|TRBD2|-|TRBJ2-7
TGTGCCAGCAGCCAAGATTTTCTAGCGGGGGTCCCCTACGAGCAGTACTTC
CASSQDFLAGVPYEQYF
>TRBV10-3|-|few|TRBJ2-1
TGTGCCATCAGTGAGTCGGGGGGAACCTACAATGAGCAGTTCTTC
CAISESGGTYNEQFF
>TRBV4-3|-|many|TRBJ2-1
TGCGCCAGCAGCGACTACAGGGACGGCTACAATGAGCAGTTCTTC
CASSDYRDGYNEQFF
>TRBV7-2|TRBD1|few|TRBJ1-1
TGTGCCAGCAGTAATATGCAGGGGGTCGGATCTGAAGCTTTCTTT
CASSNMQGVGSEAFF
>TRBV2|-|-|TRBJ2-7
TGTGCCAGCAGACTAGCTCTGTTTGCTTACGAGCAGTACTTC
CASRLALFAYEQYF
>TRBV5-1|-|few|TRBJ2-3
TGCGCCAGCAGCTTGGGGACTTTCACAGATACGCAGTATTTT
CASSLGTFTDTQYF
>TRBV5-4|-|-|TRBJ2-3
TGTGCCAGCAGCTTGGTTAGCACAGATACGCAGTATTTT
CASSLVSTDTQYF
>TRBV30|TRBD2|few|TRBJ2-1
TGTGCCTGGAGCCCCTGGAGCGGGGGCGAGCAGTTCTTC
CAWSPWSGGEQFF
>TRBV30|TRBD2|-|TRBJ2-3
TGTGCCTGGAGTGTACAAGCGGGGGTCACAGATACGCAGTATTTT
CAWSVQAGVTDTQYF
>TRBV15|-|-|TRBJ2-5
TGTGCCACCAGCAGAGACAAACAAGAGACCCAGTACTTC
CATSRDKQETQYF
>TRBV23-1|-|-|TRBJ2-2
TGCGCCAGCAGAACAGAGGCCACCGGGGAGCTGTTTTTT
CASRTEATGELFF